Listed below are T cell receptor beta chains from one sample, sequenced in a study of monozygotic twins with inflammatory bowel disease. One entry per CDR3 protein, without DNA, is what TCRdb gives after re-calling the 5' RACE reads. The listing records approximately 400,000 distinct CDR3 sequences. Source material: blood. The receptor source for this set is a human donor with ulcerative colitis or Crohn's disease, or a healthy co-twin of an affected twin (not recorded which). The CDR3 runs from the conserved cysteine through the conserved F or W. The order of the fields is J gene, V gene, CDR3 protein.

>TRBJ2-3|TRBV30
CAWNPTGSADTQYF
>TRBJ2-2|TRBV9
CASSVAPGVGNLVTGELFF
>TRBJ1-1|TRBV18
CASSPVEDTEAFF
>TRBJ2-3|TRBV6-1
CASTGTSGGLGNTQYF
>TRBJ2-4|TRBV5-1
CASSLGQGDSVQYF
>TRBJ2-2|TRBV30
CAWRAGGGELFF
>TRBJ2-1|TRBV28
CASSFSPGDQFF
>TRBJ2-4|TRBV4-3
CASSQDRGTRANIQYF
>TRBJ2-3|TRBV20-1
CSAYRGTDTQYF
>TRBJ2-2|TRBV7-2
CASSLGPLGGELFF
>TRBJ2-3|TRBV21-1
CARRTSGRAKRRTDTQYF
>TRBJ2-7|TRBV6-5
CASSYSGSVTYEQYF
>TRBJ2-6|TRBV28
CASSLNGQGAFWGANVLTF
>TRBJ2-7|TRBV14
CASSQGMDREYF
>TRBJ2-2|TRBV2
CASRGQDTGELFF